This T cell receptor (beta chain) appears in the sequencing data of a study of control samples from healthy donors and cancer patients. Some clones are missing from TCRdb's copy, which holds only in-frame ones; the method was immunoSEQ multiplex PCR. The profile shows some 170,000 clones, 96% of them singletons. Looked up from germline, CDR1 is SGHRS and CDR2 is YFSETQ. The CDR3 is 13 residues long. The V gene lost 3 bases and the J gene lost 5 bases, with 12 bases spanning the gap. The clonotype originates from a woman aged 25 to 45 in good health. The chain links TRBV5-1 to TRBJ2-7; unclear D gene. Sequencing used blood. CDR3 amino acids: CASSSSPAHEQYF. The CDR3 nucleotides are TGCGCCAGCAGCTCATCCCCCGCCCACGAGCAGTACTTC.